The 27 T cell receptor beta chains below all came from one sample that was sequenced in a study of neurological immune-mediated disorders. TCRdb ran MiXCR on the 5' RACE reads and lists one entry per CDR3 protein. The data show about 62,000 distinct CDR3 sequences, around 4.7% seen once. The material sequenced was PBMCs. Receptors originate from a woman in her forties or fifties with multiple sclerosis.

In this sample, this clonotype turned up many times. This chain uses TRBV20-1 with TRBJ2-7; TRBD1 agrees at 7 bases. Germline trimming cut 4 bases from V and 3 bases from J; bases unmatched to any gene: 15. This CDR3 has 16 residues. The germline gives CDR1 DFQATT, CDR2 SNEGSKA (reference sequence). The CDR3 is CSAKPGTDDLYYEQYF. CDR3 coding DNA: TGCAGTGCTAAACCGGGGACAGACGATTTGTACTACGAGCAGTACTTC.

The table lists this clonotype with many counts. The chain employs TRBV9 and TRBJ2-3, with D unclear. CDR1 and CDR2 (germline): SGDLS, YYNGEE. The CDR3 runs to 15 residues. V gave up 4 bases and J gave up 3 bases, with 15 bases separating them. CDR3 DNA: TGTGCCAGCAGCCGGCACCCCGCGACTACAGATACGCAGTATTTT. This encodes CASSRHPATTDTQYF.

This clonotype was seen only a few times. V gene TRBV5-1 combines with J gene TRBJ2-2, with 8 bases fitting TRBD1. CDR3 length: 15 residues. Per the germline V gene, CDR1 is SGHRS and CDR2 is YFSETQ. After removal of 4 bases from V and 4 bases from J, the junction contained 6 bases not matched to a gene. CDR3 protein: CASSPGQGFTGELFF. DNA of the CDR3: TGCGCCAGCAGCCCAGGACAGGGATTCACCGGGGAGCTGTTTTTT.

This clonotype was counted only a few times. The V gene is TRBV20-1, the J gene TRBJ1-1; D may be TRBD1 (5 bases). Germline V gene sequence: CDR1 DFQATT, CDR2 SNEGSKA (reference sequence). V lost 6 bases and J lost 2, with 13 bases in between. The CDR3 has 13 amino acids. In nucleotides, the CDR3 is TGCAGTGCGGCCGGGACTCTTAACACTGAAGCTTTCTTT. Translation: CSAAGTLNTEAFF.

To note about this clonotype: At one end the junction does not follow the germline gene, possibly because of a read error. This chain links TRBV19 with TRBJ1-6; maybe TRBD1 (6 bases). The germline CDR1 and CDR2 sequences are LNHDA and SQIVND (reference sequence). CDR3 length: 13 amino acids. For the CDR3, the DNA is TGTGCCAGTAGTGGAGATACAGGGAGACCCCTCAACTTT. This encodes CASSGDTGRPLNF.

This clonotype was counted many times. This chain connects TRBV6-5 to TRBJ1-5; D is possibly TRBD1 (5 bases). Germline CDR1 is MNHEY and CDR2 is SVGAGI. This CDR3 comprises 16 residues. Trimming cost V 5 bases and J 0 bases, with 14 bases left between them. The CDR3 here is CASSQGQGFSNQPQHF. CDR3 DNA: TGTGCCAGCAGTCAAGGTCAGGGTTTTAGCAATCAGCCCCAGCATTTT.

At least ten counts were recorded for this clonotype. The chain combines TRBV7-3 with TRBJ2-1, with D possibly being TRBD1 (5 bases). There are 12 residues in the CDR3. V lost 2 bases to trimming and J lost 7 bases, with 6 bases between them. Germline lookup yields CDR1 SGHTA and CDR2 FQGTGA. This CDR3 is CASSLSGNEQFF. The CDR3 nucleotides read TGTGCCAGCAGCTTATCAGGGAATGAGCAGTTCTTC.

V gene TRBV5-1 combines with J gene TRBJ2-7; 11 bases are a match to TRBD1. The J segment lost 4 bases and the V segment lost 1 base, leaving 1 base of the junction unmatched. The CDR3 extends over 14 amino acids. Germline V gene sequence: CDR1 SGHRS, CDR2 YFSETQ. The CDR3 region is CASSLRDRGYEQYF. The CDR3 nucleotides read TGCGCCAGCAGCTTGCGGGACAGGGGGTACGAGCAGTACTTC.

This clonotype has ten or more counts. The J gene is TRBJ2-5, the V gene TRBV5-1, with D perhaps TRBD1 or TRBD2 (5 bases each). CDR3 length equals 15 residues. Trimming took 0 bases from V and 2 from J, leaving 11 bases between them. The V gene's germline CDR1 is SGHRS and CDR2 YFSETQ. CDR3 nucleotides: TGCGCCAGCAGCTTGGAGGGGACGGAGCAAGAGACCCAGTACTTC. Its translation: CASSLEGTEQETQYF.

At least ten counts were recorded for this clonotype. V gene TRBV5-1 combines with J gene TRBJ2-3; D might be TRBD1 or TRBD2, each matching 7 bases. V was clipped by 4 bases and J by 8 bases, with 17 bases between them. The CDR3 is made up of 14 amino acids. Germline V CDR1 and CDR2: SGHRS, YFSETQ. This CDR3 is CASSPGAGGATQYF. CDR3 sequence (DNA): TGCGCCAGCAGCCCCGGAGCAGGGGGGGCTACGCAGTATTTT.

This clonotype was picked up many times. The V and J genes are TRBV20-1 and TRBJ2-2; D is possibly TRBD2 (5 bases). V shed 0 bases and J shed 0 bases, with 11 bases lying between them. The CDR3 sequence is 16 residues long. Germline values: CDR1 DFQATT, CDR2 SNEGSKA (reference sequence). The CDR3: CSARDWGAANTGELFF. In DNA form, the CDR3 reads TGCAGTGCTAGAGATTGGGGAGCGGCGAACACCGGGGAGCTGTTTTTT.

This clonotype was observed many times. The genes are TRBV5-1 and TRBJ2-1; TRBD1 might be the D (6 bases). Trimming pared 7 bases from V and 6 bases from J, leaving 11 bases between. In germline, CDR1 is SGHRS, CDR2 YFSETQ. The CDR3 is made up of 12 amino acids. Here the CDR3 DNA reads TGCGCCAGCGCGGACAGTTCCAATGAGCAGTTCTTC. Encoded protein: CASADSSNEQFF.

Only a few counts were recorded for this clonotype. The rearrangement links TRBV6-6 to TRBJ2-3; D unresolved. Germline CDR1 and CDR2: MNHNY and SVGAGI (reference sequence). Trimming removed 6 bases at V and 4 bases at J, with 8 bases between. The CDR3 consists of 12 residues. For the CDR3, the DNA is TGTGCCAGCAGCCCCCTAGCAGATACGCAGTATTTT. This sequence encodes CASSPLADTQYF.

The table lists this clonotype with many counts. The chain uses TRBV7-2 and TRBJ2-5; 15 bases are a match to TRBD2. The CDR3 totals 16 residues. Losses at the gene ends were 4 bases for V and 5 bases for J; bases not matched to a gene: 5. Germline V CDR1 and CDR2: SGHTA, FQGNSA. For the CDR3, the DNA is TGTGCCAGCAGCTGGACTAGCGGGGGGGCCCGCGAGACCCAGTACTTC. Translating gives CASSWTSGGARETQYF.

The table lists this clonotype with many counts. V is TRBV7-2 and J is TRBJ1-1; 8 nucleotides match TRBD1. Germline assignment: CDR1 SGHTA and CDR2 FQGNSA. The CDR3 is made up of 14 amino acids. The V segment lost 4 bases and the J segment 1 base; nucleotides outside the gene matches: 2. As DNA, the CDR3 is TGTGCCAGCAGCTCGGGACAGGCGAACACTGAAGCTTTCTTT. Its protein product is CASSSGQANTEAFF.

This clonotype has a count of ten or more. This chain uses TRBV5-5 with TRBJ1-3, with a tentative D call TRBD1 (6 bases). CDR1 and CDR2 from the germline V gene are SGHKS and YYEKEE (reference sequence). The CDR3 consists of 15 residues. Trimming left V 5 bases short and J 3 bases short, with 15 bases between. Written as DNA, the CDR3 is TGTGCCAGCAGGAAAGAGGACAGCCTTGGAAACACCATATATTTT. This sequence encodes CASRKEDSLGNTIYF. Combining the CDR3 with reference TRBV5-5 and TRBJ1-3 gives the whole variable domain DAGVTQSPTHLIKTRGQQVTLRCSPISGHKSVSWYQQVLGQGPQFIFQYYEKEERGRGNFPDRFSARQFPNYSSELNVNALLLGDSALYLCASRKEDSLGNTIYFGEGSWLTVV.

This clonotype was picked up many times. This chain connects TRBV12-3 or TRBV12-4 to TRBJ2-1, with D uncertain. The V end lost 5 bases, the J end lost 3 bases, and 5 bases lay between the germline ends. This CDR3 has 12 residues. The CDR3 spells CASSTHYNEQFF. CDR3 bases: TGTGCCAGCAGTACACACTACAATGAGCAGTTCTTC.

In its sample, this clonotype was seen many times. The chain couples TRBV6-2 or TRBV6-3 to TRBJ2-7, with D perhaps matching TRBD2 (6 bases). Germline loops: CDR1 MNHEY, CDR2 SVGEGT. The CDR3 covers 12 residues. Trimming removed 8 bases from V and 2 bases from J, with 10 bases in between. The DNA for the CDR3 is TGTGCCAGCGCGGAGGGGACCTACGAGCAGTACGTC. Protein sequence: CASAEGTYEQYV.

Ten or more counts support this clonotype. This sequence joins TRBV5-1 and TRBJ2-7; TRBD1 agrees at 10 bases. V lost 2 bases and J lost 3; bases outside the gene matches: 5. Germline V CDR1 and CDR2: SGHRS, YFSETQ. CDR3 length equals 15 residues. The CDR3 loop is CASSLDGQGGYEQYV. CDR3 nucleotide sequence: TGCGCCAGCAGCTTAGACGGACAGGGGGGCTACGAGCAGTACGTC.

This clonotype was found many times. V and J are TRBV5-1 and TRBJ2-1; D is perhaps TRBD1 or TRBD2 (5 bases each). The CDR3 is made up of 14 amino acids. CDR1 SGHRS and CDR2 YFSETQ come from the germline V gene. V dropped 4 bases and J dropped 6 bases, with 14 bases sitting between them. This CDR3 reads CASSLLGASNEQFF. CDR3 DNA sequence: TGCGCCAGCAGCCTACTCGGGGCTTCCAATGAGCAGTTCTTC.

The V and J genes are TRBV6-2 or TRBV6-3 and TRBJ2-3; D may be TRBD1 or TRBD2 (5 bases each). Trimming cost V 6 bases and J 2 bases, with 12 bases left between them. Per germline, CDR1 MNHEY and CDR2 SVGEGT. The CDR3 contains 14 residues. Here the CDR3 reads CASRSWGFTDTQYF. In DNA, the CDR3 is TGTGCCAGCAGGTCCTGGGGGTTCACAGATACGCAGTATTTT.

This clonotype occurred many times. The chain employs TRBV7-2 and TRBJ1-5; no clear D. The ends were cut back, 5 bases at V and 7 bases at J, with 9 bases in the middle. This CDR3 is built from 12 residues. Germline values: CDR1 SGHTA, CDR2 FQGNSA. This chain's CDR3 is CASSPYGQPQHF. The CDR3 region has the DNA TGTGCCAGCAGCCCGTATGGGCAGCCCCAGCATTTT.

This clonotype was counted at least ten times. The V call is TRBV6-2 or TRBV6-3, the J call TRBJ1-1, with 9 nucleotides matching TRBD1. After removal of 6 bases from V and 6 bases from J, the junction contained 11 bases not matched to a gene. CDR1 MNHEY and CDR2 SVGEGT come from the germline V gene. CDR3 size: 15 residues. Written as DNA, the CDR3 is TGTGCCAGCAGCCGCCGGGACAGGGTAGCGCCTGAAGCTTTCTTT. Encoded protein: CASSRRDRVAPEAFF.

The rearrangement joins TRBV7-6 to TRBJ1-5; the D gene is possibly TRBD1 (5 bases). The V end was cut by 2 bases, the J end by 7 bases, with 9 bases between. Germline CDR1 and CDR2: SGHVS and FNYEAQ. The CDR3 is 13 residues long. CDR3 nucleotides: TGTGCCAGCAGCTTAAATAGGGACCAGCCCCAGCATTTT. This sequence encodes CASSLNRDQPQHF.

With respect to this clonotype: A much larger clone differs from this one at a single base, so this may be a read error. The chain employs TRBV4-1 and TRBJ2-5; 13 bases fit TRBD2. The length of the CDR3 is 18 residues. Germline loops: CDR1 MGHRA, CDR2 YSYEKL. The V segment lost 1 base and the J segment 6 bases; nucleotides outside the gene matches: 11. CDR3 bases: TGCGCCAGCAGCCAAGGATTACTAGCGGGGGGGAAAAGAAAGACCCAGTACTTC. Its protein product is CASSQGLLAGGKRKTQYF.

The gene calls are TRBV28 and TRBJ1-2; D possibly corresponds to TRBD1 (5 bases). The CDR3 loop spans 17 amino acids. V dropped 1 base and J dropped 0 bases, with 15 bases sitting between them. Germline CDR1 is MDHEN and CDR2 is SYDVKM. CDR3 sequence: CASSLSLSGTANYGYTF. In DNA form, the CDR3 reads TGTGCCAGCAGTTTATCCCTCTCCGGGACTGCTAACTATGGCTACACCTTC.

This clonotype was counted between two and nine times. V usage is TRBV18 and J usage is TRBJ1-2; D gene ambiguous. Trimming removed 0 bases at V and 4 bases at J, with 12 bases between. Germline CDR1 KGHSH, CDR2 LQKENI. This CDR3 region has 15 residues. The CDR3 region is CASSPPDLLFYGYTF. Here the CDR3 DNA reads TGTGCCAGCTCACCACCGGACCTATTGTTCTATGGCTACACCTTC.